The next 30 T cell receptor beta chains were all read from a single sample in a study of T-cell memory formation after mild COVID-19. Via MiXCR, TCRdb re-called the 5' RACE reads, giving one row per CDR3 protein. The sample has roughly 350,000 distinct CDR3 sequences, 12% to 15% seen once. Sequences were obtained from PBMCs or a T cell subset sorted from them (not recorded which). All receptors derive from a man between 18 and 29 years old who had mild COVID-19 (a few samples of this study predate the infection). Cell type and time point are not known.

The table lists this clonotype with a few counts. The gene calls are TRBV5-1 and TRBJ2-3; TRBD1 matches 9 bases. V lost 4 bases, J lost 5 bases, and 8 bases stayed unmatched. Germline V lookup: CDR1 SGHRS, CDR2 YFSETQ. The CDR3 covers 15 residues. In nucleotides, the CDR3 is TGCGCCAGCAGCGTCGGGACAGGGTCGTTAGATACGCAGTATTTT. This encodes CASSVGTGSLDTQYF.

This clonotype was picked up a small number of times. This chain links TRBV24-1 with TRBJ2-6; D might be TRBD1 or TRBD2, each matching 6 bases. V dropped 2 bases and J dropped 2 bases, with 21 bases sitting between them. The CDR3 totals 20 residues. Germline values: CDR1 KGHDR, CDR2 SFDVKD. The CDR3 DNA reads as TGTGCCACCAGTGATTCGAGGTGGGGGGCTGGAACCCCTGGGGCCAACGTCCTGACTTTC. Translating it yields CATSDSRWGAGTPGANVLTF.

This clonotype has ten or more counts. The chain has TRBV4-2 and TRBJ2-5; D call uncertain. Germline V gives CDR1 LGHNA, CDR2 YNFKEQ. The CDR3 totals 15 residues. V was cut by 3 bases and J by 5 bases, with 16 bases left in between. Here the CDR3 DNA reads TGTGCCAGCAGCCACACCAGCGCGGTTCGTGAGACCCAGTACTTC. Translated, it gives CASSHTSAVRETQYF.

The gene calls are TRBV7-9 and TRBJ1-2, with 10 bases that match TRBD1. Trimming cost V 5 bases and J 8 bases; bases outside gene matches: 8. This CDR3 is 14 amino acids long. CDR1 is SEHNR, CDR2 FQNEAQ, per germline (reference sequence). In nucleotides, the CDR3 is TGTGCCAGCAGCCCGTTGACAGGGGGCGAGGGCTACACCTTC. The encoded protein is CASSPLTGGEGYTF.

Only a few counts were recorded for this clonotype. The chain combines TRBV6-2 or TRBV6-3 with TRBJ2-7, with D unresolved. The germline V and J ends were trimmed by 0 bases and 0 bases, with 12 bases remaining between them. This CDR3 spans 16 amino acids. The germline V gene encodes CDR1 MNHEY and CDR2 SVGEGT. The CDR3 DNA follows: TGTGCCAGCAGTTACTCGATAGCTACCAGCTCCTACGAGCAGTACGTC. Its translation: CASSYSIATSSYEQYV.

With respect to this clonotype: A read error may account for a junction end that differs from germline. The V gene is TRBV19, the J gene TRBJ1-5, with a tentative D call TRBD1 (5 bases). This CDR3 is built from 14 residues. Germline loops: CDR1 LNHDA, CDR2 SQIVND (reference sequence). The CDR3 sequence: CARSIPGLGQPQHF. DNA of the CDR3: TGTGCCAGAAGTATCCCGGGGCTGGGTCAGCCCCAGCATTTT.

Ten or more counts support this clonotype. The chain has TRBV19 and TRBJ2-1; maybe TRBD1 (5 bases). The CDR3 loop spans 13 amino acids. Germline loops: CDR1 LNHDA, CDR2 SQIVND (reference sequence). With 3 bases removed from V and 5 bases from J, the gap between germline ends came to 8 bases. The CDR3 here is CASSIRVNNEQFF. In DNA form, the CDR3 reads TGTGCCAGTAGTATCAGGGTTAACAATGAGCAGTTCTTC.

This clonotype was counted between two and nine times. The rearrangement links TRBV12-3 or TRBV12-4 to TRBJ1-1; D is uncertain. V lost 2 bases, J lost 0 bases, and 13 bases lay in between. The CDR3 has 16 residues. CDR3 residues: CASSLTASGMNTEAFF. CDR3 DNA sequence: TGTGCCAGCAGTTTAACGGCAAGTGGTATGAACACTGAAGCTTTCTTT.

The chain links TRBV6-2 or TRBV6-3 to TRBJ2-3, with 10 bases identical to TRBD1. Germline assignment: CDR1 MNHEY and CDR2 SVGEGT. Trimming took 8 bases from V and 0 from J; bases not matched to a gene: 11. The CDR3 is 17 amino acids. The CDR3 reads CASEDRGPLTSTDTQYF. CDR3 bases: TGTGCCAGCGAAGACAGGGGGCCTTTAACTAGCACAGATACGCAGTATTTT.

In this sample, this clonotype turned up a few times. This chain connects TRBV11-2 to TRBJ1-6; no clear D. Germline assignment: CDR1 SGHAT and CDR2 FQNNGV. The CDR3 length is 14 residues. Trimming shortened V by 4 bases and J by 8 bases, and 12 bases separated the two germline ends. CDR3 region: CASSSGIIYSPLHF. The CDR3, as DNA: TGTGCCAGCAGCTCCGGGATCATCTATTCACCCCTCCACTTT.

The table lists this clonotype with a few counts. The CDR3 protein is CASSLARLARTGRNTEAFF. The CDR3 nucleotides read TGTGCCAGCAGCCTTGCGAGGTTGGCAAGAACAGGGAGGAACACTGAAGCTTTCTTT. The chain links TRBV5-6 to TRBJ1-1, with D possibly matching TRBD1 (6 bases). The germline V gene has CDR1 SGHDT and CDR2 YYEEEE. Trimming took 4 bases from V and 1 from J, leaving 26 bases between them. This CDR3 spans 19 amino acids.

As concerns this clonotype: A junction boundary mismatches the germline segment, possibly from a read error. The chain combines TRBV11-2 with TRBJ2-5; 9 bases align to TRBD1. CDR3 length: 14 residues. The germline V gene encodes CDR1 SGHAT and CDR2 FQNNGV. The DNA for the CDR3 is TGTGCCAGCACCTTAGACAGGGGGACAGAGACCCAGTACTTC. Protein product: CASTLDRGTETQYF.

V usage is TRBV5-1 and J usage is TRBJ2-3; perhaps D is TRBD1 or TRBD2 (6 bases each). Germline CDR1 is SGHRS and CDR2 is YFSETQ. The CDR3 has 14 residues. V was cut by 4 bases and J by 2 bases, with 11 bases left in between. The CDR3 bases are TGCGCCAGCAGCGAGGGGGGCAACACAGATACGCAGTATTTT. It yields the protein CASSEGGNTDTQYF.

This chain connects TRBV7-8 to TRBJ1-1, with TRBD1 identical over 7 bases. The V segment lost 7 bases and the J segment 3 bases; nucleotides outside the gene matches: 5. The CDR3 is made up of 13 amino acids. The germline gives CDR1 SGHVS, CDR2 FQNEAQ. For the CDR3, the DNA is TGTGCCAGCACAGACAGGGCCCACACTGAAGCTTTCTTT. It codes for CASTDRAHTEAFF.

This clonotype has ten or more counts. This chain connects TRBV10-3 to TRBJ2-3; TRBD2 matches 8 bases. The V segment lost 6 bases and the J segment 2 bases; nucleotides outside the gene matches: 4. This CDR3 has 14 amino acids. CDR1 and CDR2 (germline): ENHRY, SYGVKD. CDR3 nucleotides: TGTGCCATCAGGGGACTAGAAGCCACAGATACGCAGTATTTT. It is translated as CAIRGLEATDTQYF.

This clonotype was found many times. The CDR3 spells CSARVAGSYYEQYF. CDR3 coding DNA: TGCAGTGCTAGGGTCGCGGGATCGTACTACGAGCAGTACTTC. V usage is TRBV20-1 and J usage is TRBJ2-7, with a tentative D call TRBD2 (6 bases). Germline V gene data show CDR1 as DFQATT and CDR2 as SNEGSKA (reference sequence). The V gene lost 3 bases and the J gene lost 3 bases, with 15 bases spanning the gap. There are 14 residues in the CDR3.

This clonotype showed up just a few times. CDR3 loop: CASSLWENGEQFF. CDR3 DNA sequence: TGTGCCAGCAGTTTATGGGAGAACGGTGAGCAGTTCTTC. This chain links TRBV12-3 or TRBV12-4 with TRBJ2-1; D is perhaps TRBD2 (5 bases). The CDR3 runs 13 residues. V lost 2 bases and J lost 9, with 11 bases in between.

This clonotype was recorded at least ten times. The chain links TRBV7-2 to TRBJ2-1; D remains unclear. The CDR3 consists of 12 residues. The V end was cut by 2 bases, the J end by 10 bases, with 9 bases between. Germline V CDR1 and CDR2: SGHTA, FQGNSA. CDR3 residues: CASSLIVGEQFF. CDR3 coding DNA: TGTGCCAGCAGCTTAATAGTCGGGGAGCAGTTCTTC.

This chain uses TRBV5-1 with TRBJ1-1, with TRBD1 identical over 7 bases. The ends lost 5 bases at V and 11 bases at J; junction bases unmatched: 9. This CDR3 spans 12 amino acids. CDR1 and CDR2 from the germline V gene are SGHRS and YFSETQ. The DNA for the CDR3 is TGCGCCAGCAGGGAATCACAGGGGCGGGCTTTCTTT. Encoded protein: CASRESQGRAFF.

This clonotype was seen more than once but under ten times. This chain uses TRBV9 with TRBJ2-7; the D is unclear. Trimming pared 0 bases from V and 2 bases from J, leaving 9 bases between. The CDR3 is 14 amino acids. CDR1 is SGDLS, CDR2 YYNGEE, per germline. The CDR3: CASSVGSGTYEQYF. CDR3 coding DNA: TGTGCCAGCAGCGTAGGGTCAGGAACCTACGAGCAGTACTTC.

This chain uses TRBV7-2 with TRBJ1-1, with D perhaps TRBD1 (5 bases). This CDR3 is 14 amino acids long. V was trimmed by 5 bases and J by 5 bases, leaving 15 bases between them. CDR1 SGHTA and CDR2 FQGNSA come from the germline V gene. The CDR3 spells CASSPIRGGTEAFF. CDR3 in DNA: TGTGCCAGCAGCCCCATACGGGGGGGGACTGAAGCTTTCTTT.

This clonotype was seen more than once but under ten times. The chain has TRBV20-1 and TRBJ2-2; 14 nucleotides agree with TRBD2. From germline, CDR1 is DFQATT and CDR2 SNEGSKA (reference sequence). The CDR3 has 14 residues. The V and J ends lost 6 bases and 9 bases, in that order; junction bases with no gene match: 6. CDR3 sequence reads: CSAGTSGGGRELFF. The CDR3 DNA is TGCAGTGCGGGGACTAGCGGGGGAGGAAGGGAGCTGTTTTTT.

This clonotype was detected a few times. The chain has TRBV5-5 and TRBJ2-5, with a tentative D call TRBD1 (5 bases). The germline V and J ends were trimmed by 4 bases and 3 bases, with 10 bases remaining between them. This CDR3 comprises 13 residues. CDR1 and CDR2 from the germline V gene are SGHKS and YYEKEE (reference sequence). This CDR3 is CASSKRQKETQYF. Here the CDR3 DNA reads TGTGCCAGCAGCAAACGACAGAAAGAGACCCAGTACTTC.

The chain's CDR3 is CASSLAGSPTSEQFF. As DNA, the CDR3 is TGTGCCAGCAGCCTAGCGGGGTCGCCCACATCGGAGCAGTTCTTC. V gene TRBV6-2 or TRBV6-3 combines with J gene TRBJ2-1, with 9 bases aligning to TRBD2. V lost 6 bases to trimming and J lost 10 bases; unmatched junction nucleotides: 13. This CDR3 is 15 amino acids long. Germline-derived CDR1 and CDR2 are MNHEY and SVGEGT.

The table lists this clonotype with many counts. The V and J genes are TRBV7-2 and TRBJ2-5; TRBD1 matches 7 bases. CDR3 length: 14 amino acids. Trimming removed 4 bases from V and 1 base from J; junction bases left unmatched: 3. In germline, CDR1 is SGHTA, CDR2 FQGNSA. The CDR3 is CASSSTGSQETQYF. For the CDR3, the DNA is TGTGCCAGCAGCTCGACAGGGTCCCAAGAGACCCAGTACTTC.

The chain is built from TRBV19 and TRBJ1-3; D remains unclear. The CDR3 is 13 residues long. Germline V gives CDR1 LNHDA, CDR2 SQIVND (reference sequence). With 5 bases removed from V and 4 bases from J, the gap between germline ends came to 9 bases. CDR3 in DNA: TGTGCCAGTAGTCGGGGTCCCGGAAACACCATATATTTT. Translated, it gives CASSRGPGNTIYF.

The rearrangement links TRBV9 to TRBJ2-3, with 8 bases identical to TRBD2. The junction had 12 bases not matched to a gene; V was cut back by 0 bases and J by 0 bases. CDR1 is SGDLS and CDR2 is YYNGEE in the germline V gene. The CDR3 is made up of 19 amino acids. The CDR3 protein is CASSVGPGGGHVSTDTQYF. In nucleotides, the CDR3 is TGTGCCAGCAGCGTAGGACCTGGCGGGGGGCACGTAAGCACAGATACGCAGTATTTT.

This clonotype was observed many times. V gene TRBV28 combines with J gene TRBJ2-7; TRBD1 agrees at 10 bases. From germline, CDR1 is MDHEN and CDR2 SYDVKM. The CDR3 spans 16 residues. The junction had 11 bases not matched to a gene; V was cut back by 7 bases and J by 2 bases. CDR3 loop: CASTGPGQGSAYEQYF. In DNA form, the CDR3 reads TGTGCCAGCACCGGACCGGGACAGGGGTCCGCCTACGAGCAGTACTTC.

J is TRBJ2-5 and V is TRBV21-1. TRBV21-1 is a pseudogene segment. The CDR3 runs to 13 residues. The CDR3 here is CASSTRVQETQYF. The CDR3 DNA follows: TGTGCCAGCAGCACTAGGGTCCAAGAGACCCAGTACTTC.

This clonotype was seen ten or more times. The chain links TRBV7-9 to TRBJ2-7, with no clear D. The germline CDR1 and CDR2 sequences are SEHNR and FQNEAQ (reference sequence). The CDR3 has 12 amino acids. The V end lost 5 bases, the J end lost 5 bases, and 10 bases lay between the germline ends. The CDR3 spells CASSPRPHEQYF. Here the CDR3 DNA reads TGTGCCAGCAGCCCCCGTCCCCACGAGCAGTACTTC. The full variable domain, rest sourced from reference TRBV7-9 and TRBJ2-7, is DTGVSQNPRHKITKRGQNVTFRCDPISEHNRLYWYRQTLGQGPEFLTYFQNEAQLEKSRLLSDRFSAERPKGSFSTLEIQRTEQGDSAMYLCASSPRPHEQYFGPGTRLTVT.